The sequence of this TCR beta chain was determined in a study of control samples from healthy donors and cancer patients. Assay: immunoSEQ multiplex PCR; the TCRdb copy retains only in-frame clones and omits some. The sample includes tens of thousands of clones, roughly nine tenths seen only once; the top ten take 0.92%. This CDR3 is built from 15 residues. V gave up 1 base and J gave up 0 bases, with 7 bases separating them. Germline CDR1 is SGDLS and CDR2 is YYNGEE. The chain carries TRBV9 and TRBJ2-2, with D uncertain. Material: blood. This receptor was obtained from a woman aged 25 to 45 in good health. CDR3: CASSVSVSNTGELFF. CDR3 bases: TGTGCCAGCAGCGTAAGCGTTTCGAACACCGGGGAGCTGTTTTTT.